These 4 T cell receptor beta chains share one sample of origin, sequenced in a study of Graves' ophthalmopathy and Graves' hyperthyroidism (dated by TCRdb to the late 2010s). Sequencing was carried out with an Illumina HiSeq 2000. For repertoire sequencing, the TCR beta CDR3 regions were amplified from RNA transcripts. A first-round RT-PCR used HTBI primers with the Qiagen OneStep RT-PCR kit, followed by a second-round multiplex PCR, size selection and purification. Clones were called with MiXCR by TCRdb after fastp trimmed the public reads at Q25, and only in-frame beta chains were retained. Here each entry gathers all rows of one CDR3 protein and keeps the most common genes and DNA. Counted in this sample were 400,000 or so distinct CDR3 sequences; about 18% of them appeared once. Jointly, the top ten make up 2.4% of the sample. Sequencing used peripheral blood. All receptors come from an adult woman with stable Graves' hyperthyroidism.

This clonotype showed up many times. The chain employs TRBV6-4 and TRBJ1-1; no firm D call. The CDR3 runs 13 residues. V lost 3 bases, J lost 1 base, and 6 bases lay in between. Germline values: CDR1 MRHNA, CDR2 SNTAGT. For the CDR3, the DNA is TGTGCCAGCAGTGAAAGGGCGAACACTGAAGCTTTCTTT. Its translation: CASSERANTEAFF.

In this sample, this clonotype turned up a few times. The genes are TRBV7-2 and TRBJ1-3, with a tentative D call TRBD1 (6 bases). This CDR3 spans 13 amino acids. The germline V gene has CDR1 SGHTA and CDR2 FQGNSA. Deletions cut 8 bases from V and 2 bases from J, with 10 bases between. CDR3 DNA sequence: TGTGCCAGCGTACAGGGAACTGGAAACACCATATATTTT. It is translated as CASVQGTGNTIYF. Variable domain in full (rest from reference TRBV7-2 and TRBJ1-3): GAGVSQSPSNKVTEKGKDVELRCDPISGHTALYWYRQSLGQGLEFLIYFQGNSAPDKSGLPSDRFSAERTGGSVSTLTIQRTQQEDSAVYLCASVQGTGNTIYFGEGSWLTVV.

This chain joins TRBV12-3 or TRBV12-4 and TRBJ1-2; 8 nucleotides match TRBD1. This CDR3 contains 15 residues. Unmatched junction bases numbered 8, after V lost 3 bases and J lost 5 bases. CDR3 sequence (DNA): TGTGCCAGCAGTTTCCGGGACAGGAGGGAGTATGGCTACACCTTC. Its translation is CASSFRDRREYGYTF.

V is TRBV2 and J is TRBJ2-5, with D uncertain. V was cut by 2 bases and J by 13 bases, with 11 bases left in between. This CDR3 comprises 11 residues. The germline V gene encodes CDR1 SNHLY and CDR2 FYNNEI. This CDR3 is CASSESPILYF. In nucleotides, the CDR3 is TGTGCCAGCAGTGAATCGCCCATTCTGTACTTC.